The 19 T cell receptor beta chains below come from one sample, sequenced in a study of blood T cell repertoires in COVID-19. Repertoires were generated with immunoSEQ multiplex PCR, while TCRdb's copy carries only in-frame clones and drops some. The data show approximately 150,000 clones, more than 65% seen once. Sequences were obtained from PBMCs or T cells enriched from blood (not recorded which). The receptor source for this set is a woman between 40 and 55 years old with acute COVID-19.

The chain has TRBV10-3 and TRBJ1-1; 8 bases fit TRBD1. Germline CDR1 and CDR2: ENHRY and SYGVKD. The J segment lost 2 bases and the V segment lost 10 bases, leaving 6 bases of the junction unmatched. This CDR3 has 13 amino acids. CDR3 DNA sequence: TGTGCCACGAGGGACAGGACCAACACTGAAGCTTTCTTT. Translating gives CATRDRTNTEAFF.

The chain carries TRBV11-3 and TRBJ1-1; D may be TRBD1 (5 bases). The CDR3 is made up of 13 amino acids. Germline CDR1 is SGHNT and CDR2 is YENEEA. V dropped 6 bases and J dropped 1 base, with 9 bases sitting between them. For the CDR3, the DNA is TGTGCCAGCAGTCGGACACCGAACACTGAAGCTTTCTTT. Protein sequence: CASSRTPNTEAFF.

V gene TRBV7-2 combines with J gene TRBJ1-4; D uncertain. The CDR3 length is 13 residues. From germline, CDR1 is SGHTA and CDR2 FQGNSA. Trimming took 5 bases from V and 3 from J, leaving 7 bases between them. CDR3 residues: CASSGGPNEKLFF. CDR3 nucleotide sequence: TGTGCCAGCAGCGGAGGACCTAATGAAAAACTGTTTTTT. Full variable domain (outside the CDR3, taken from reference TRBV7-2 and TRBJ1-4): GAGVSQSPSNKVTEKGKDVELRCDPISGHTALYWYRQSLGQGLEFLIYFQGNSAPDKSGLPSDRFSAERTGGSVSTLTIQRTQQEDSAVYLCASSGGPNEKLFFGSGTQLSVL.

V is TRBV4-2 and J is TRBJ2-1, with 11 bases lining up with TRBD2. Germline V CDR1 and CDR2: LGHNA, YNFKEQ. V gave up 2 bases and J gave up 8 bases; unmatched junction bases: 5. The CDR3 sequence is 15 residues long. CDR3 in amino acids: CASSQSLAGGDEQFF. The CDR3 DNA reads TGTGCCAGCAGCCAATCCCTAGCGGGAGGTGATGAGCAGTTCTTC.

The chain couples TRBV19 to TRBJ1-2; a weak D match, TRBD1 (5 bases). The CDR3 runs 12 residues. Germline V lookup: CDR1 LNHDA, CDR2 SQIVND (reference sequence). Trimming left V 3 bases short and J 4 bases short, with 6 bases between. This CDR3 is CASSIDSYGYTF. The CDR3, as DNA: TGTGCCAGTAGTATCGACAGCTATGGCTACACCTTC.

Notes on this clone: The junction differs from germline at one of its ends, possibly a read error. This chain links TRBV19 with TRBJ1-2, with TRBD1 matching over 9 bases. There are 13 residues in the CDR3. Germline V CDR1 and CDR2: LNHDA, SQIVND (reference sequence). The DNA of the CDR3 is TGTGCCAGTAGTATGCAGGGACAGGGATGGGAATCCTTC. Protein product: CASSMQGQGWESF.

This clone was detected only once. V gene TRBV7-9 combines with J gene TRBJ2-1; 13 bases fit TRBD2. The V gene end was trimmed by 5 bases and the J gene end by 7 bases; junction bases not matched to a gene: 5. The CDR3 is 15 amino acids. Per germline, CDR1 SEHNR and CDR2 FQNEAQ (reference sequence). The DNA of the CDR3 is TGTGCCAGCAGCCCGAGGACTAGCGGGAGTAATGAGCAGTTCTTC. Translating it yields CASSPRTSGSNEQFF.

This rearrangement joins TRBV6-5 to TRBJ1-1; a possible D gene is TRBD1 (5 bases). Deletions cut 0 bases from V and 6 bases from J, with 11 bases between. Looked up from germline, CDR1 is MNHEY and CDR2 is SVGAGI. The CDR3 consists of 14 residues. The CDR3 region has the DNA TGTGCCAGCAGTTACTCAGGGGCGCAGGCTGAAGCTTTCTTT. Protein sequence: CASSYSGAQAEAFF.

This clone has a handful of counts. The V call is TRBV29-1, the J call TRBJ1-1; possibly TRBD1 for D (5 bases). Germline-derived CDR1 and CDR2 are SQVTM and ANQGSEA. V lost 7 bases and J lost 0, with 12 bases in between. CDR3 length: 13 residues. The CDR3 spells CSGSGHLNTEAFF. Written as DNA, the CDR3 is TGCAGCGGTAGCGGACACCTGAACACTGAAGCTTTCTTT.

The CDR3 DNA sequence: TGTGCCAGCAGCGTACAGCAGGAAGGGGCTTATGGAAACACCATATATTTT. Its protein product is CASSVQQEGAYGNTIYF. The chain couples TRBV9 to TRBJ1-3; D perhaps matches TRBD1 (5 bases). The V end was cut by 1 base, the J end by 3 bases, with 17 bases between. The CDR3 sequence is 17 residues long. In germline, CDR1 is SGDLS, CDR2 YYNGEE.

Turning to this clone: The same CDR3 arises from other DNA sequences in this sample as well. The CDR3 DNA sequence: TGCGCCAGCAGCTTGGCCGGGGGGTACCAAGAGACCCAGTACTTC. Amino acid sequence: CASSLAGGYQETQYF. V usage is TRBV5-1 and J usage is TRBJ2-5; the match to TRBD2 covers 7 bases. V gave up 0 bases and J gave up 0 bases; unmatched junction bases: 2. Germline-derived CDR1 and CDR2 are SGHRS and YFSETQ. The CDR3 sequence is 15 residues long.

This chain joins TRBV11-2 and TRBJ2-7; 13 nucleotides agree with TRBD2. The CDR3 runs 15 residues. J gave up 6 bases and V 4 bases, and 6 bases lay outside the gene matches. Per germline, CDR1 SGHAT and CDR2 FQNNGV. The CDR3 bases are TGTGCCAGCAGCTCTAGGGGGACTAGCGGGGTCGAGCAGTACTTC. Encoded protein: CASSSRGTSGVEQYF. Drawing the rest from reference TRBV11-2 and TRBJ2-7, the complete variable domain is EAGVAQSPRYKIIEKRQSVAFWCNPISGHATLYWYQQILGQGPKLLIQFQNNGVVDDSQLPKDRFSAERLKGVDSTLKIQPAKLEDSAVYLCASSSRGTSGVEQYFGPGTRLTVT.

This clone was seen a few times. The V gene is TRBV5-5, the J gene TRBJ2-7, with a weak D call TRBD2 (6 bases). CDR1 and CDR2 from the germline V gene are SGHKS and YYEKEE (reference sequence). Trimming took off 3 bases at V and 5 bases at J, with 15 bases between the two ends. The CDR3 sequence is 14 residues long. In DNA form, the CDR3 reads TGTGCCAGCAGCTGGTTTGGGGGGAAGAACGAGCAGTACTTC. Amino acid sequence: CASSWFGGKNEQYF.

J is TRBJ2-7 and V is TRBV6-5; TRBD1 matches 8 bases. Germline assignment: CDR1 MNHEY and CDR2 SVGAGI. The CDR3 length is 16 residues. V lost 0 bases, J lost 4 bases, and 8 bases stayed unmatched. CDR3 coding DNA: TGTGCCAGCAGTTACTCGAAAACGGGGACAGGTTACGAGCAGTACGTC. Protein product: CASSYSKTGTGYEQYV.

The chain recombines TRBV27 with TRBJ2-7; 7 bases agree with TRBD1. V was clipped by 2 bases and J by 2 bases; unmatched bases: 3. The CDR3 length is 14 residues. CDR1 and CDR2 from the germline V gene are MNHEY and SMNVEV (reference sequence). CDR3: CASSLRGRPYEQYF. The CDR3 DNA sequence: TGTGCCAGCAGTTTAAGGGGGCGTCCCTACGAGCAGTACTTC.

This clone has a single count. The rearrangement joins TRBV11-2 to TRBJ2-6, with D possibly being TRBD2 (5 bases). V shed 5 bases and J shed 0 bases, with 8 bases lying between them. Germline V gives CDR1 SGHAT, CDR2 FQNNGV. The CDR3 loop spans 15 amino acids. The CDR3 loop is CASSPRGSGANVLTF. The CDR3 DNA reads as TGTGCCAGCAGCCCCCGGGGCTCTGGGGCCAACGTCCTGACTTTC.

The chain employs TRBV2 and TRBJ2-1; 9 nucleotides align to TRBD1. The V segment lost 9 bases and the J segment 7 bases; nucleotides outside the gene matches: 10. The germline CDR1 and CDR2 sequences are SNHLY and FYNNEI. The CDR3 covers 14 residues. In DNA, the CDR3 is TGTGCCAGTTTGGGACAGGGAACGTCGAATGAGCAGTTCTTC. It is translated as CASLGQGTSNEQFF.

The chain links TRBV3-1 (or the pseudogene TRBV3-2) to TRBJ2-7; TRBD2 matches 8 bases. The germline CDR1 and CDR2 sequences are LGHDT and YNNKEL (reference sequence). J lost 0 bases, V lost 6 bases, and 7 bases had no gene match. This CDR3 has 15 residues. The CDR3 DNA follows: TGTGCCAGCAGACAAACTAGCGGAAGCTCCTACGAGCAGTACTTC. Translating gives CASRQTSGSSYEQYF.

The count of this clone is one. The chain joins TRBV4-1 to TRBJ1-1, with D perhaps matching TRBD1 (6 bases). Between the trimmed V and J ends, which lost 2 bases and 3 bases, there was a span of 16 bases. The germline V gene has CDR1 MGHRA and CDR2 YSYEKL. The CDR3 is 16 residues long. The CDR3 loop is CASSQNPGAGDTEAFF. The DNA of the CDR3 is TGCGCCAGCAGCCAAAATCCAGGGGCGGGGGACACTGAAGCTTTCTTT.